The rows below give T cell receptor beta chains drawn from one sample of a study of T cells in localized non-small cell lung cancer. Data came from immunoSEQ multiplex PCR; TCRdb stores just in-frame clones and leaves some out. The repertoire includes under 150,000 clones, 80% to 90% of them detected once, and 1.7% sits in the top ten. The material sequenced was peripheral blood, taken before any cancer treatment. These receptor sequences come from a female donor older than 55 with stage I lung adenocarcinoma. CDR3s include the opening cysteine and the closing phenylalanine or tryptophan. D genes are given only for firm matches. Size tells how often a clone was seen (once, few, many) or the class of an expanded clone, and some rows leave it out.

TGTGCCAGCAGCCCTGGAGCGCCCAGCTCCTACGAGCAGTACTTC,CASSPGAPSSYEQYF,TRBV5-8,-,-,TRBJ2-7
TGTGCCAGCAGCCCGTGGACTAGCGGGAGGGCCCATCAAGAGACCCAGTACTTC,CASSPWTSGRAHQETQYF,TRBV5-8,TRBD2,once,TRBJ2-5
TGTGCCAGCACCTCTAGCGGGAGAAATGAGCAGTTCTTC,CASTSSGRNEQFF,TRBV5-5,TRBD2,once,TRBJ2-1
TGTGCCAGCAGTTTCAGCGGGAGCTCCTACGAGCAGTACTTC,CASSFSGSSYEQYF,TRBV27,TRBD2,-,TRBJ2-7
TGTGCCTGGCAAGCGGGAGATGGAACAGATACGCAGTATTTT,CAWQAGDGTDTQYF,TRBV30,TRBD2,few,TRBJ2-3
TGCGCCAGCAGTCGGCAGGGCGCTAACACCGGGGAGCTGTTTTTT,CASSRQGANTGELFF,TRBV10-1,-,-,TRBJ2-2
TGTGCCAGCAGCCATTTGGGGAGTGGAGCAGATACGCAGTATTTT,CASSHLGSGADTQYF,TRBV5-4,-,-,TRBJ2-3
TGTGCCAGCACTCCGGGACAGATTCACTATGTGCTAATGCGCTACACCTTC,CASTPGQIHYVLMRYTF,TRBV11-3,TRBD1,once,TRBJ1-2
TGTGCCAGCCTCAGAGGGGGGTTCGAGCAGTACTTC,CASLRGGFEQYF,TRBV6-1,-,-,TRBJ2-7
TGTGCCACCAGGGGGACAGTCTCGTATGAAAAACTGTTTTTT,CATRGTVSYEKLFF,TRBV15,TRBD1,-,TRBJ1-4
TGTGCCAGCAGTCCCACAGCCTACGAGCAGTACTTC,CASSPTAYEQYF,TRBV6-5,-,-,TRBJ2-7
TGTGCCAGCAGCCAAGTCGTCCAGCGGGAGGCCGGTACGCAGTATTTT,CASSQVVQREAGTQYF,TRBV4-2,TRBD2,-,TRBJ2-3
TGCGCCAGCAGCTCCGGACAGCTTGTTAGCACAGATACGCAGTATTTT,CASSSGQLVSTDTQYF,TRBV5-1,-,-,TRBJ2-3
TGTGCCGGAACGGGACCCAAATCCTACGAGCAGTACTTC,CAGTGPKSYEQYF,TRBV30,-,-,TRBJ2-7
TGTGCCATCCGGGACAGGGATACTAGCGGGAGCCACGAGCAGTACTTC,CAIRDRDTSGSHEQYF,TRBV10-3,TRBD2,-,TRBJ2-7
TGTGCCAGCAGTGAAGCGCTTGGAGGGGAGGGCCTATCAGATACGCAGTATTTT,CASSEALGGEGLSDTQYF,TRBV2,TRBD2,-,TRBJ2-3
TGCGCCAGCAGTCTAGCGGAGGGAGGCTACGAGCAGTACTTC,CASSLAEGGYEQYF,TRBV4-1,TRBD2,-,TRBJ2-7
TGTGCCAGCAAAGGACACACAGATACGCAGTATTTT,CASKGHTDTQYF,TRBV18,-,-,TRBJ2-3
TGTGCCTACTCGGACAGGGGTGCTGTTGGCTACACCTTC,CAYSDRGAVGYTF,TRBV10-3,TRBD1,-,TRBJ1-2
TGCGCCAGCAGCTGGGGACCAGACCCTGGAAACACCATATATTTT,CASSWGPDPGNTIYF,TRBV5-1,-,-,TRBJ1-3
TGTGCCAGCAGCCTATTCTCCTACAATGAGCAGTTCTTC,CASSLFSYNEQFF,TRBV14,-,once,TRBJ2-1
TGCGCCAGCAGCCAAGAGGGACAAAACTATGGCTACACCTTC,CASSQEGQNYGYTF,TRBV4-1,-,-,TRBJ1-2
TGTGCCACCCGGGGGGCTGTGGACACCGGGGAGCTGTTTTTT,CATRGAVDTGELFF,TRBV10-3,-,-,TRBJ2-2
TGTGCCAGCAGCGTAGGGACTTCAGGCGAGCAGTACTTC,CASSVGTSGEQYF,TRBV9,-,few,TRBJ2-7
TGTGCCAGCAGTGGATTAGGGGACGAGCAGTACTTC,CASSGLGDEQYF,TRBV2,-,-,TRBJ2-7
TGTGCCACCACCTCAAGCCGGGACACTGAAGCTTTCTTT,CATTSSRDTEAFF,TRBV15,-,-,TRBJ1-1
TGTGCCTCCAAGAAGATCCGGGACCGCGGCTACGAGCAGTACTTC,CASKKIRDRGYEQYF,TRBV6-5,-,many,TRBJ2-7
TGTGCCAGCAGTCCGCGGGGGCCTAGCGGGACCTCCGAGCAGTACTTC,CASSPRGPSGTSEQYF,TRBV27,TRBD2,-,TRBJ2-7
TGTGCCAGCAGTTCAGGACAGTCTTGGGCTGAAGCTTTCTTT,CASSSGQSWAEAFF,TRBV28,-,-,TRBJ1-1
TGTGCCAGCAGTTACTCGAGCGAGCAGTACTTC,CASSYSSEQYF,TRBV6-6,-,-,TRBJ2-7
TGCGCCAGCAGTGAGTCTGGACAGGTCTACGAGCAGTACTTC,CASSESGQVYEQYF,TRBV10-1,TRBD1,-,TRBJ2-7
TGTGCCAGTACTAGGGACAGGAAGGCGTATGGCTACACCTTC,CASTRDRKAYGYTF,TRBV19,TRBD1,-,TRBJ1-2
TGTGCCAGCAGTTTATTGACAGGGGCTCTAGGTTCACATGAGCAGTTCTTC,CASSLLTGALGSHEQFF,TRBV28,TRBD1,-,TRBJ2-1
TGTGCCAGTAGTTTAAGGGGACATCCCCTGCCTGAAGCTTTCTTT,CASSLRGHPLPEAFF,TRBV19,-,-,TRBJ1-1
TGTGCCACCTCTAGCGGGAGGGAAACAGATACGCAGTATTTT,CATSSGRETDTQYF,TRBV27,TRBD2,-,TRBJ2-3
TGTGCCAGCAGCTTATCCGGGGCATCAGGTGGCTACACCTTC,CASSLSGASGGYTF,TRBV13,-,-,TRBJ1-2
TGTGCCAGCAGCTTATGGGGGGCCGAGCAGTACTTC,CASSLWGAEQYF,TRBV7-9,-,-,TRBJ2-7
TGTGCCTGGAATATAGGGGTGAATGGCTACACCTTC,CAWNIGVNGYTF,TRBV30,-,-,TRBJ1-2
TGCGCCAGCAGCCTAGGACTAGCGGGAGGCCAAGAGACCCAGTACTTC,CASSLGLAGGQETQYF,TRBV4-1,TRBD2,-,TRBJ2-5
TGTGCCATCGCCGTCGGGGGAAGTGGAAACACCATATATTTT,CAIAVGGSGNTIYF,TRBV10-3,-,few,TRBJ1-3
TGTGCCAGCAGTGAGTCCGGGACCCACACAGATACGCAGTATTTT,CASSESGTHTDTQYF,TRBV6-1,-,-,TRBJ2-3
TGCGCCAGCAGAGAGCAGGCCGACGGCACCGGGGAGCTGTTTTTT,CASREQADGTGELFF,TRBV5-1,-,once,TRBJ2-2
TGTGCCAGCAGACGGGACGCCAACACCGGGGAGCTGTTTTTT,CASRRDANTGELFF,TRBV27,-,-,TRBJ2-2
TGTGCCAGCAGCACGGGACACATAAATCAGCCCCAGCATTTT,CASSTGHINQPQHF,TRBV5-6,-,-,TRBJ1-5
TGTGCCAGCATTCTGGTTCTTCCTTGGGGCACTAATGAAAAACTGTTTTTT,CASILVLPWGTNEKLFF,TRBV25-1,-,-,TRBJ1-4
TGCGCCAGCAGTGAACTAGCGGGAGCCGGTGAGCAGTTCTTC,CASSELAGAGEQFF,TRBV10-1,TRBD2,-,TRBJ2-1
TGTGCCAGCACCGTAGGGACAGGGAACACTGAAGCTTTCTTT,CASTVGTGNTEAFF,TRBV6-1,TRBD1,-,TRBJ1-1